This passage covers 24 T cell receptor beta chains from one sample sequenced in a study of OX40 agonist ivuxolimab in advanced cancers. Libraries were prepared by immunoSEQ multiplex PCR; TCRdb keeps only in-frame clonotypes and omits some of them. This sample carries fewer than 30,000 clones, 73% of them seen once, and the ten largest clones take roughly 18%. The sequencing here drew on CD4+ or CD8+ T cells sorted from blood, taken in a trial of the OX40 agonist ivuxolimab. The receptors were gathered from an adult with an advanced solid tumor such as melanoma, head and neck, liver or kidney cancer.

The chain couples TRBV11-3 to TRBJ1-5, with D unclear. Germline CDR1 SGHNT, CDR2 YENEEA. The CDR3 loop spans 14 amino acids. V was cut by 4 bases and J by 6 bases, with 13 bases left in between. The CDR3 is CASSWGGSGQPQHF. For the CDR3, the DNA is TGTGCCAGCAGCTGGGGAGGGTCCGGTCAGCCCCAGCATTTT.

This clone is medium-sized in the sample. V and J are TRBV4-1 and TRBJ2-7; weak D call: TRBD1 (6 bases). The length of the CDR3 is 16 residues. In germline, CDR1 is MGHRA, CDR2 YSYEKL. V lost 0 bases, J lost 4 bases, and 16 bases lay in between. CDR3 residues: CASSQDEAGVVYEQYF. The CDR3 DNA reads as TGCGCCAGCAGCCAAGATGAGGCAGGGGTGGTTTACGAGCAGTACTTC.

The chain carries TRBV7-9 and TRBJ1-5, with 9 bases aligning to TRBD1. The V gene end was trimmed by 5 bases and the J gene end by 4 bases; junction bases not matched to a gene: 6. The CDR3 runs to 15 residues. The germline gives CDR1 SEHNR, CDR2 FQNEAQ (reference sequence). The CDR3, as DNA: TGTGCCAGCAGCCCACCGACAGGGGGGAATCAGCCCCAGCATTTT. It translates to CASSPPTGGNQPQHF.

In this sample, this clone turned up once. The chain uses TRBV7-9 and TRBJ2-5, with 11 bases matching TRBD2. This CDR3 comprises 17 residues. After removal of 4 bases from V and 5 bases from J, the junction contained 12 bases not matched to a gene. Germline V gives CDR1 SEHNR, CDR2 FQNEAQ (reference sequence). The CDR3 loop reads CASSSPRWGLAEETQYF. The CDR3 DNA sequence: TGTGCCAGCAGCTCGCCTAGGTGGGGACTAGCGGAGGAGACCCAGTACTTC.

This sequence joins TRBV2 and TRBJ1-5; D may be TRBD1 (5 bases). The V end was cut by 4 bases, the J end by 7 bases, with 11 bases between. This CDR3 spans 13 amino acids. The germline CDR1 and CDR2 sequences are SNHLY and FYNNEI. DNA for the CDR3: TGTGCCAGCAGTGGGGGGGACGGCCAGCCCCAGCATTTT. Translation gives CASSGGDGQPQHF.

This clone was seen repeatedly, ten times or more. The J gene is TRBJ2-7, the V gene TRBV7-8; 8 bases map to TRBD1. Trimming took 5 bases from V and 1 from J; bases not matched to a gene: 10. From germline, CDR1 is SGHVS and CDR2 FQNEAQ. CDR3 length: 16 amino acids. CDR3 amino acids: CASSAYQGAGSYEQYF. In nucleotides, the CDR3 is TGTGCCAGCAGCGCCTACCAGGGGGCCGGGTCCTACGAGCAGTACTTC.

The CDR3 DNA reads as TGTGCCAGCAGGGAAAGGGGGGGGTATGGCTACACCTTC. This codes for CASRERGGYGYTF. The genes are TRBV6-5 and TRBJ1-2, with D possibly being TRBD1 (6 bases). The germline V gene has CDR1 MNHEY and CDR2 SVGAGI. The CDR3 covers 13 residues. V was pared by 6 bases and J by 5 bases, with 13 bases between.

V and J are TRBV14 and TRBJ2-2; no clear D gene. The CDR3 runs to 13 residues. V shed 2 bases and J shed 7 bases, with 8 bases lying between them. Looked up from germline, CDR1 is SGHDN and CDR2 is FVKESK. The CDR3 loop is CASSQLKNGELFF. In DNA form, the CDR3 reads TGTGCCAGCAGCCAACTTAAAAACGGGGAGCTGTTTTTT. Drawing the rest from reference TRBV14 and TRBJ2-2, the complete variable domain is EAGVTQFPSHSVIEKGQTVTLRCDPISGHDNLYWYRRVMGKEIKFLLHFVKESKQDESGMPNNRFLAERTGGTYSTLKVQPAELEDSGVYFCASSQLKNGELFFGEGSRLTVL.

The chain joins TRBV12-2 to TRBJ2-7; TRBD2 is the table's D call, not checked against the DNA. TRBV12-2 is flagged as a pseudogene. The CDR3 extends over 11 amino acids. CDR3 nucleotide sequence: TGTGCAAGTCGCTCCGCCTACGAGCAGTACTTC. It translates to CASRSAYEQYF.

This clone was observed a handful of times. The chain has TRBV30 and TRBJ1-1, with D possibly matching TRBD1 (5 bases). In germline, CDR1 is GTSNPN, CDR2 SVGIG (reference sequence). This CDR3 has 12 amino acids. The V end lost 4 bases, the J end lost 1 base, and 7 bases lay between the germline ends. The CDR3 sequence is CAWTGGNTEAFF. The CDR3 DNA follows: TGTGCCTGGACGGGGGGGAACACTGAAGCTTTCTTT.

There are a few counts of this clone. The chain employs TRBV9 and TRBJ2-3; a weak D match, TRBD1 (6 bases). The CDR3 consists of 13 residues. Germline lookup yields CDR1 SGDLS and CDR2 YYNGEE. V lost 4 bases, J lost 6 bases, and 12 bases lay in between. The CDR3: CASSPRGSDTQYF. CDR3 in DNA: TGTGCCAGCAGCCCCAGGGGTTCGGATACGCAGTATTTT.

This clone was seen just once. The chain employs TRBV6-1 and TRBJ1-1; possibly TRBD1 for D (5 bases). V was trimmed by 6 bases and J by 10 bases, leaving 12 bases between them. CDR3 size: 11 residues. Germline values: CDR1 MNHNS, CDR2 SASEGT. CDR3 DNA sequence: TGTGCCAGCAGCACCGGGGCAGGAGCTTTCTTT. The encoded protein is CASSTGAGAFF.

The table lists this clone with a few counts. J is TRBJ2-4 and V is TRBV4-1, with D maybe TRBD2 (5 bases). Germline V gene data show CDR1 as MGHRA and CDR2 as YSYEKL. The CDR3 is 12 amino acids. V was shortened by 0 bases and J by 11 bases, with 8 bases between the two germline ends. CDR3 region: CASSQDPGVQYF. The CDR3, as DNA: TGCGCCAGCAGCCAAGATCCCGGGGTTCAGTACTTC.

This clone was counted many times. CDR3 nucleotides: TGTGCCAGCAGTTTATTTCCGAACTCTAATGAAAAACTGTTTTTT. Its translation: CASSLFPNSNEKLFF. The V call is TRBV27, the J call TRBJ1-4, with D uncertain. V was trimmed by 1 base and J by 3 bases, leaving 9 bases between them. Germline loops: CDR1 MNHEY, CDR2 SMNVEV (reference sequence). The CDR3 loop spans 15 amino acids. Based on the CDR3 plus reference TRBV27 and TRBJ1-4, the full variable domain is EAQVTQNPRYLITVTGKKLTVTCSQNMNHEYMSWYRQDPGLGLRQIYYSMNVEVTDKGDVPEGYKVSRKEKRNFPLILESPSPNQTSLYFCASSLFPNSNEKLFFGSGTQLSVL.

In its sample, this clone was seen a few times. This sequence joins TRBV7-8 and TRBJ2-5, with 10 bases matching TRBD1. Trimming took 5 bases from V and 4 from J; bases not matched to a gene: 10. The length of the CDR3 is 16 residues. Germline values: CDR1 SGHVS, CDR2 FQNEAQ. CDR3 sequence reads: CASSIWTGGGVETQYF. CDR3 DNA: TGTGCCAGCAGCATTTGGACAGGGGGAGGGGTAGAGACCCAGTACTTC.

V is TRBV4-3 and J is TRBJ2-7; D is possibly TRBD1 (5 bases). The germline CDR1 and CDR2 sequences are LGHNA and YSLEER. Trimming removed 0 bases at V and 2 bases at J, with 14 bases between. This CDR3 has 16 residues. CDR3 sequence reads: CASSQDAQERTYEQYF. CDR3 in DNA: TGCGCCAGCAGCCAAGATGCACAGGAGCGAACCTACGAGCAGTACTTC.

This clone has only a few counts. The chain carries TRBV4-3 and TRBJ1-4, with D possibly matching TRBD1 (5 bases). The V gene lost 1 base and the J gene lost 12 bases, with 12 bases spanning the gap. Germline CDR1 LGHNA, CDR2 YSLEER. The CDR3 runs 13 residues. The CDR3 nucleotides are TGCGCCAGCAGCCAAGGGGGCCCGACGGAACTGTTTTTT. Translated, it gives CASSQGGPTELFF.

The CDR3, as DNA: TGCGCCAGCAGCTTGGGACAGGGTAGATTCGGTTACACCTTC. As protein: CASSLGQGRFGYTF. The V gene is TRBV5-1, the J gene TRBJ1-2; TRBD1 aligns across 7 bases. Germline lookup yields CDR1 SGHRS and CDR2 YFSETQ. The V gene end was trimmed by 0 bases and the J gene end by 11 bases; junction bases not matched to a gene: 10. The CDR3 length is 14 residues.

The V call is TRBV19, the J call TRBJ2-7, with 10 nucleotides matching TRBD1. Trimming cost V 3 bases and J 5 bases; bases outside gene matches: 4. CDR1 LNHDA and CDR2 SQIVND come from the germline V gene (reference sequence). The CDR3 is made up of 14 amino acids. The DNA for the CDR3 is TGTGCCAGTAGTATGCGGGACAGGGGCGACGAGCAGTACTTC. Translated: CASSMRDRGDEQYF.

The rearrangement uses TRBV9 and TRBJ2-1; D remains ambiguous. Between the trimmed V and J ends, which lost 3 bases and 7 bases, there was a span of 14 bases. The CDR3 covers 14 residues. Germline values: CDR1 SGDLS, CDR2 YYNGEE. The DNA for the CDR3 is TGTGCCAGCAGCGAGCAGACACTGAGAAATGAGCAGTTCTTC. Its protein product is CASSEQTLRNEQFF.

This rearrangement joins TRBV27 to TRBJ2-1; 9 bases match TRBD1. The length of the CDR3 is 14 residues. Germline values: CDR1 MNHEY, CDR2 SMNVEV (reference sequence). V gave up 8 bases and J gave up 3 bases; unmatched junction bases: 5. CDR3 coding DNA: TGTGCCAGCGTTACAGGGGGCAACTACAATGAGCAGTTCTTC. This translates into CASVTGGNYNEQFF.

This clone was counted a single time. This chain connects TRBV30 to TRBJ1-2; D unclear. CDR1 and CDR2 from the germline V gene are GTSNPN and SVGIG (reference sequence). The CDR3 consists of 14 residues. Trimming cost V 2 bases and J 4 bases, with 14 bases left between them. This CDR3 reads CAWSNAGPFYGYTF. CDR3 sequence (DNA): TGTGCCTGGAGTAATGCAGGTCCCTTCTATGGCTACACCTTC.

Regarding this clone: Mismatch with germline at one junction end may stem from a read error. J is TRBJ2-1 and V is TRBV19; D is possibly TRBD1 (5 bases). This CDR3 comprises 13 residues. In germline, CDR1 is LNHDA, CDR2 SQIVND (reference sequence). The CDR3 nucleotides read TGTGCCAGTAGTTTAGACAGTTACAATGAGCAGTTCTTC. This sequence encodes CASSLDSYNEQFF.

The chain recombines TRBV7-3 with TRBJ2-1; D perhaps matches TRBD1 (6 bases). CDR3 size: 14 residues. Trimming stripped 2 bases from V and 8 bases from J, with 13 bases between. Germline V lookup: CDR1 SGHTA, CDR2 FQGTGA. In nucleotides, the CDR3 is TGTGCCAGCAGCTTAGAGCAGGGGCGGGATGAGCAGTTCTTC. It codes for CASSLEQGRDEQFF.